The 23 T cell receptor beta chains in this list originate from one sample, sequenced in a study of blood T cells in healthy people across ages. Together with a sample-barcoded 5' primer, a J-beta primer mix was included in a second PCR lasting roughly 7 to 11 cycles. TCRdb passed the 5' RACE reads through MiXCR, listing each CDR3 protein once. The data hold 1 million or so distinct CDR3 sequences, with 25% observed a single time. These sequences were also reported in another study, on T cells of mothers and their children.

Sequenced sample: blood. The source of these receptors is a girl aged 2-10 years in good health.

V and J are TRBV4-1 and TRBJ1-1; D unclear. CDR1 and CDR2 from the germline V gene are MGHRA and YSYEKL. Trimming cost V 0 bases and J 4 bases, with 12 bases left between them. CDR3 size: 15 residues. CDR3 nucleotide sequence: TGCGCCAGCAGCCAAGATCGGGTGTCGGGCACTGAAGCTTTCTTT. It translates to CASSQDRVSGTEAFF.

This sequence joins TRBV19 and TRBJ2-5; possible D gene TRBD2, 6 bases. The end of the DNA aligns better with TRBJ2-1, so the J call may be wrong. The CDR3 contains 15 residues. CDR1 is LNHDA, CDR2 SQIVND, per germline (reference sequence). The CDR3 nucleotides are TGTGCCAGTAGTATAGATAGAAGGAGGGGTTCGGAGCAGTTCTTC. Translated, it gives CASSIDRRRGSEQFF.

This clonotype was observed a few times. The chain carries TRBV9 and TRBJ2-6; D tentatively fits TRBD1 or TRBD2 (5 bases each). Trimming removed 2 bases from V and 0 bases from J, with 15 bases in between. The CDR3 contains 18 residues. Germline loops: CDR1 SGDLS, CDR2 YYNGEE. CDR3 sequence reads: CASSVNRDRFSGANVLTF. CDR3 nucleotide sequence: TGTGCCAGCAGCGTGAATCGGGACCGATTCTCTGGGGCCAACGTCCTGACTTTC.

The chain carries TRBV28 and TRBJ2-1; D remains unclear. Trimming pared 6 bases from V and 3 bases from J, leaving 15 bases between. From germline, CDR1 is MDHEN and CDR2 SYDVKM. The CDR3 is made up of 15 amino acids. The CDR3 loop reads CASRSTDSLYNEQFF. CDR3 in DNA: TGTGCCAGCAGGTCCACGGATTCCCTCTACAATGAGCAGTTCTTC.

The CDR3: CASSRGGAREEQYF. CDR3 DNA: TGTGCCAGCAGTCGGGGGGGGGCCCGGGAAGAGCAGTACTTC. V and J are TRBV6-2 or TRBV6-3 and TRBJ2-7; 8 positions agree with TRBD2. The germline gives CDR1 MNHEY, CDR2 SVGEGT. Trimming cost V 5 bases and J 7 bases; bases outside gene matches: 10. The CDR3 contains 14 residues.

This chain links TRBV20-1 with TRBJ2-3, with 7 bases matching TRBD1. CDR1 is DFQATT and CDR2 is SNEGSKA in the germline V gene (reference sequence). V lost 0 bases and J lost 5; bases outside the gene matches: 8. CDR3 length equals 15 residues. The CDR3 loop is CSARDQGDAEDTQYF. CDR3 nucleotide sequence: TGCAGTGCTAGAGATCAGGGGGATGCAGAAGATACGCAGTATTTT.

This clonotype was observed a handful of times. The chain has TRBV11-2 and TRBJ2-2, with 9 bases that match TRBD2. CDR3 length equals 16 residues. Germline-derived CDR1 and CDR2 are SGHAT and FQNNGV. The trim removed 3 bases at V and 5 bases at J, leaving 7 bases unmatched. The CDR3 loop is CASSLPSGAVTGELFF. CDR3 DNA: TGTGCCAGCAGCTTGCCTAGCGGGGCGGTGACCGGGGAGCTGTTTTTT.

This clonotype was detected only a few times. The junction departs from germline at one end; a sequencing error may be responsible. The chain couples TRBV7-3 to TRBJ2-7; no firm D call. The CDR3 totals 15 residues. Germline V gene lookup returns CDR1 SGHTA and CDR2 FQGTGA. CDR3 in amino acids: CASNLMGSSSTEQYF. The DNA of the CDR3 is TGTGCCAGCAACTTAATGGGTAGTTCGTCTACCGAGCAGTACTTC.

The CDR3 loop reads CASSPSSREYEQYF. DNA for the CDR3: TGTGCCAGCAGTCCGTCGTCTAGGGAATACGAGCAGTACTTC. The V gene is TRBV6-6, the J gene TRBJ2-5; D uncertain. The J call may be incorrect, as the DNA end agrees better with TRBJ2-7. Germline V gives CDR1 MNHNY, CDR2 SVGAGI (reference sequence). The CDR3 extends over 14 amino acids.

The rearrangement joins TRBV20-1 to TRBJ2-5; D is unresolved. Trimming took off 1 base at V and 1 base at J, with 16 bases between the two ends. Germline loops: CDR1 DFQATT, CDR2 SNEGSKA (reference sequence). The CDR3 runs to 16 residues. CDR3 DNA: TGCAGTGCTAGAGCTGGGCATGCTTCCTCCCAAGAGACCCAGTACTTC. This gives the protein CSARAGHASSQETQYF.

This sequence joins TRBV12-3 or TRBV12-4 and TRBJ2-3; a weak D match, TRBD2 (6 bases). The CDR3 spans 13 residues. The V end lost 7 bases, the J end lost 8 bases, and 16 bases lay between the germline ends. CDR3 bases: TGTGCCAGCACCACAGTCGGGCGGGGTACGCAGTATTTT. It is translated as CASTTVGRGTQYF.

The table lists this clonotype with a few counts. The chain carries TRBV28 and TRBJ1-1; a possible D gene is TRBD1 (5 bases). Trimming removed 5 bases from V and 0 bases from J, with 10 bases in between. This CDR3 is built from 14 residues. Germline V lookup: CDR1 MDHEN, CDR2 SYDVKM. Here the CDR3 DNA reads TGTGCCAGCAGTCCCTGGGACCTGAACACTGAAGCTTTCTTT. It translates to CASSPWDLNTEAFF.

This clonotype was detected ten times or more. The genes are TRBV11-3 and TRBJ2-5, with TRBD2 matching 8 bases. The closer fit of TRBJ2-7 to the DNA end suggests the J call may be wrong. The CDR3 runs to 13 residues. Germline V CDR1 and CDR2: SGHNT, YENEEA. CDR3 amino acids: CASSFGLAGEQYF. CDR3 nucleotides: TGTGCCAGCAGCTTCGGACTAGCCGGCGAGCAGTACTTC.

This clonotype was detected only a few times. The rearrangement links TRBV18 to TRBJ1-1; no clear D gene. This CDR3 region has 12 residues. Germline V CDR1 and CDR2: KGHSH, LQKENI. The V and J ends lost 7 bases and 1 base respectively, with 7 bases between them. The CDR3 sequence: CASWTGNTEAFF. The CDR3 DNA follows: TGTGCCAGCTGGACGGGGAACACTGAAGCTTTCTTT.

This clonotype was seen a few times. This CDR3 is CASTHLRRQGNEKLFF. In nucleotides, the CDR3 is TGTGCCAGCACCCACCTGCGGCGACAGGGGAACGAAAAACTGTTTTTT. The chain couples TRBV7-9 to TRBJ1-4; 8 bases line up with TRBD1. CDR1 is SEHNR and CDR2 is FQNEAQ in the germline V gene (reference sequence). With V trimmed by 7 bases and J by 8 bases, 15 bases remained unmatched. This CDR3 spans 16 amino acids.

The V and J genes are TRBV18 and TRBJ2-7; D ambiguous. The germline CDR1 and CDR2 sequences are KGHSH and LQKENI. The ends were cut back, 4 bases at V and 3 bases at J, with 13 bases in the middle. The CDR3 covers 14 residues. CDR3 DNA: TGTGCCAGCTCACAACGGCCGGACCTCTACGAGCAGTACTTC. Amino acids: CASSQRPDLYEQYF.

The sample holds a few counts of this clonotype. For the CDR3, the DNA is TGTGCCAGCAGCTTAGTTAAGACAGGGAGTAACATTCAGTACTTC. This gives the protein CASSLVKTGSNIQYF. V usage is TRBV7-2 and J usage is TRBJ2-4; TRBD1 agrees at 7 bases. This CDR3 contains 15 residues. Trimming at V came to 1 base and at J to 7 bases, leaving 7 bases not matched to a gene. CDR1 is SGHTA and CDR2 is FQGNSA in the germline V gene.

This clonotype has a handful of counts. The junction and the germline gene differ at one end; a read error may be behind it. This rearrangement joins TRBV5-6 to TRBJ2-5; 10 bases align to TRBD2. The CDR3 contains 11 residues. The germline CDR1 and CDR2 sequences are SGHDT and YYEEEE. For the CDR3, the DNA is TGTGCCAGCAGCAGAGGACTAGCGGAGTTCTTC. This translates into CASSRGLAEFF.

The chain joins TRBV20-1 to TRBJ2-5; unclear D gene. The DNA end lines up better with TRBJ2-1; the J call may be wrong. CDR3 size: 12 residues. Germline CDR1 reads DFQATT; CDR2 reads SNEGSKA (reference sequence). In DNA form, the CDR3 reads TGCAGTGCTAAACAACGGTTGGGAGAGCAGTTCTTC. Amino acids: CSAKQRLGEQFF.

V gene TRBV20-1 combines with J gene TRBJ2-5; possible D gene TRBD2, 6 bases. Trimming stripped 0 bases from V and 5 bases from J, with 13 bases between. This CDR3 region has 14 residues. Germline V lookup: CDR1 DFQATT, CDR2 SNEGSKA (reference sequence). The CDR3: CSARDQRAGETQYF. The CDR3 bases are TGCAGTGCTAGAGACCAGCGGGCGGGGGAGACCCAGTACTTC.

The sample holds a few counts of this clonotype. The rearrangement joins TRBV15 to TRBJ2-3; tentatively, D is TRBD1 (6 bases). This CDR3 has 16 amino acids. V lost 5 bases, J lost 2 bases, and 17 bases lay in between. From germline, CDR1 is LNHNV and CDR2 YYDKDF (reference sequence). The DNA for the CDR3 is TGTGCCACCAGCGATAGGGGGACCAGGCCCACAGATACGCAGTATTTT. Protein sequence: CATSDRGTRPTDTQYF. Combining the CDR3 with reference TRBV15 and TRBJ2-3 gives the whole variable domain DAMVIQNPRYQVTQFGKPVTLSCSQTLNHNVMYWYQQKSSQAPKLLFHYYDKDFNNEADTPDNFQSRRPNTSFCFLDIRSPGLGDTAMYLCATSDRGTRPTDTQYFGPGTRLTVL.

The chain combines TRBV4-2 with TRBJ1-3; D uncertain. The V end was cut by 4 bases, the J end by 2 bases, with 18 bases between. This CDR3 comprises 17 residues. Germline V gives CDR1 LGHNA, CDR2 YNFKEQ. The CDR3 region is CASSPQLDRLTGNTIYF. DNA of the CDR3: TGTGCCAGCAGCCCTCAATTGGATCGTCTAACTGGAAACACCATATATTTT.

There are many counts of this clonotype. The chain is built from TRBV3-1 and TRBJ2-1, with D unresolved. The better agreement between TRBJ2-7 and the DNA end casts doubt on the J call. CDR1 is LGHDT, CDR2 YNNKEL, per germline (reference sequence). This CDR3 spans 12 amino acids. The CDR3 DNA is TGTGCCAGCAGCCAAACAACCTACGAGCAGTACTTC. Translated, it gives CASSQTTYEQYF.